What follows describes a single TCR beta chain. The antigen remains undetermined. This record comes from a study of PD-1 blockade in classical Hodgkin lymphoma. V lost 5 bases to trimming and J lost 8 bases; unmatched junction nucleotides: 9. The CDR3 sequence is 15 residues long. Germline V gene data show CDR1 as LNHDA and CDR2 as SQIVND (reference sequence). Repertoires were generated with immunoSEQ multiplex PCR, while TCRdb's copy carries only in-frame clones and drops some. The data hold tens of thousands of clones, with over 70% observed a single time. Study results and caveats: A reduction in baseline TCR diversity was reportedly seen in newly diagnosed patients relative to healthy donors.

Time point indicated: cycle 4 day 1 (C4D1), after 6 weeks of nivolumab. All patients relapsed after autologous stem cell transplantation, and brentuximab vedotin exposure varied. Patients reached a best response of complete response, partial response or progressive disease. This specimen was peripheral blood mononuclear cells (PBMCs), taken before the fourth cycle of nivolumab. This clonotype originated in a human donor with classical Hodgkin lymphoma. The chain uses TRBV19 and TRBJ2-1, with 10 bases that match TRBD2. The CDR3: CASSGSGTSADEQFF. The CDR3 coding sequence is TGTGCCAGTAGTGGCTCCGGGACTAGCGCCGATGAGCAGTTCTTC.